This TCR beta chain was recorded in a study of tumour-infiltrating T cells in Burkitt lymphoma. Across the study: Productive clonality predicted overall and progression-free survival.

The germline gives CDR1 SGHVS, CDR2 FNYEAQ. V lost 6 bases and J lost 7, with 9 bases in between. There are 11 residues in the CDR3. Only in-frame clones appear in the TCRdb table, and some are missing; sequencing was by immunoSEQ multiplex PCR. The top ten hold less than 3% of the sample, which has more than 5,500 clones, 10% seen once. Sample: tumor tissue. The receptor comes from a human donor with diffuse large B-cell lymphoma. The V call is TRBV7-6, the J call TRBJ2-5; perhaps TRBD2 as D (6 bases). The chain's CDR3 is CASSHSGTQYF. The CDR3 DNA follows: TGTGCCAGCAGTCATAGCGGGACCCAGTACTTC.